A single sample gave rise to the 9 T cell receptor beta chains below, sequenced in a study of beta chain features in type 1 diabetes. The isolated RNA, all of it, was reverse transcribed, so expressed TCRB transcripts were what got sequenced. Sequencing was performed with immunoSEQ multiplex PCR; in TCRdb, only in-frame clones are kept and a portion is missing. Among around 360,000 clones listed, around 12% were seen once. These receptors are not linked to any known antigen. Study-level results: Moderately but significantly shorter TCRB CDR3s were found in Type 1 diabetes patients in all four CD4+ subsets.

Sequenced material: naive CD4+ T cells from blood. All receptors derive from a young woman with type 1 diabetes.

This clone occurred a few times. This chain connects TRBV7-6 to TRBJ2-1, with D tentatively TRBD2 (6 bases). Germline CDR1 is SGHVS and CDR2 is FNYEAQ. Trimming removed 3 bases at V and 10 bases at J, with 10 bases between. The CDR3 has 12 amino acids. The CDR3 DNA sequence: TGTGCCAGCAGCTTTGGAGGGCCGGAGCAGTTCTTC. Encoded protein: CASSFGGPEQFF.

A few counts support this clone. This chain links TRBV11-2 with TRBJ2-7; 8 bases fit TRBD1. CDR1 is SGHAT, CDR2 FQNNGV, per germline. The CDR3 extends over 14 amino acids. V trimming: 7 bases; J trimming: 4 bases; junction bases outside the gene matches: 9. CDR3 in amino acids: CASTRGTGKYEQYF. The CDR3 DNA reads TGTGCCAGCACGCGAGGGACAGGAAAATACGAGCAGTACTTC.

The V call is TRBV7-2, the J call TRBJ2-1, with 7 bases aligning to TRBD1. Germline-derived CDR1 and CDR2 are SGHTA and FQGNSA. V gave up 10 bases and J gave up 1 base; unmatched junction bases: 10. This CDR3 region has 15 residues. The CDR3 nucleotides read TGTGCCACCAGGGGAGCAGGGGGTTCCTACAATGAGCAGTTCTTC. Translated, it gives CATRGAGGSYNEQFF.

This clone was counted a few times. The chain couples TRBV25-1 to TRBJ2-5, with TRBD1 as a possible D gene (5 bases). The CDR3 contains 11 residues. The V end was cut by 7 bases, the J end by 3 bases, with 6 bases between. Germline CDR1 is MGHDK and CDR2 is SYGVNS. Here the CDR3 reads CASKGEETQYF. The DNA for the CDR3 is TGTGCCAGCAAAGGGGAAGAGACCCAGTACTTC.

V usage is TRBV4-1 and J usage is TRBJ2-3, with TRBD2 matching 15 bases. The CDR3 is 18 amino acids. J was trimmed by 3 bases and V by 3 bases; bases with no gene match: 7. Germline V lookup: CDR1 MGHRA, CDR2 YSYEKL. CDR3 protein: CASSHRTSGRARTDTQYF. The CDR3 region has the DNA TGCGCCAGCAGCCACCGGACTAGCGGGAGGGCCAGGACAGATACGCAGTATTTT.

The rearrangement links TRBV6-1 to TRBJ2-1, with 9 bases matching TRBD2. Germline CDR1 and CDR2: MNHNS and SASEGT. The V and J ends lost 7 bases and 4 bases, in that order; junction bases with no gene match: 5. The CDR3 runs to 14 residues. CDR3 sequence: CASTRTSAYNEQFF. In nucleotides, the CDR3 is TGTGCCAGCACCCGGACTAGCGCGTACAATGAGCAGTTCTTC.

Of note for this clone: One end of the junction does not line up with germline, which may come from a read error. The J gene is TRBJ1-2, the V gene TRBV7-2; possible D gene TRBD1, 6 bases. CDR1 is SGHTA and CDR2 is FQGNSA in the germline V gene. The CDR3 contains 13 residues. The CDR3 bases are TGTGCCAGCGGGGGCACAACAGGGCGCCTAACCTTCTTC. It translates to CASGGTTGRLTFF.

This rearrangement joins TRBV14 to TRBJ1-2; D remains unclear. Germline V gene sequence: CDR1 SGHDN, CDR2 FVKESK. The CDR3 has 13 amino acids. Trimming shortened V by 0 bases and J by 4 bases, and 6 bases separated the two germline ends. CDR3 protein: CASSQDTAYGYTF. The CDR3 region has the DNA TGTGCCAGCAGCCAAGATACAGCCTATGGCTACACCTTC.

The chain joins TRBV7-9 to TRBJ1-5; D is possibly TRBD1 (5 bases). Trimming left V 5 bases short and J 8 bases short, with 13 bases between. Germline CDR1 is SEHNR and CDR2 is FQNEAQ (reference sequence). The CDR3 spans 13 residues. The CDR3 DNA reads as TGTGCCAGCAGCCAACAGGTCCCAGAGCCCCAGCATTTT. As protein: CASSQQVPEPQHF.